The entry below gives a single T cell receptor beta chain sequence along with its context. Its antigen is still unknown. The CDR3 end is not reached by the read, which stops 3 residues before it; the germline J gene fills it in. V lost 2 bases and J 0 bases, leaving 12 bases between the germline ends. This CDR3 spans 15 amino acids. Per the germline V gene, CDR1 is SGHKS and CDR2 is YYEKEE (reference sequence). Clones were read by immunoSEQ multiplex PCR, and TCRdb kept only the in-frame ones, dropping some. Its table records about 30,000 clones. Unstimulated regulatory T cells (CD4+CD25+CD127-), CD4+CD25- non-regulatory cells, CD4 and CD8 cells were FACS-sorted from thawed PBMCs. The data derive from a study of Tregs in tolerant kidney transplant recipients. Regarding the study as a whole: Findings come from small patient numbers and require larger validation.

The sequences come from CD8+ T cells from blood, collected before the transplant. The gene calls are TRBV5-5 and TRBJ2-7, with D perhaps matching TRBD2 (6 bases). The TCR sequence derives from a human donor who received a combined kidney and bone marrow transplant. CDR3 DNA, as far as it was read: TGTGCCAGCAGCTTCGAGCTAGCGTTCTCCTACGAG. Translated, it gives CASSFELAFSYE. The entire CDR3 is CASSFELAFSYEQYF.